The T cell receptor beta chain under discussion was sequenced for a study of T cell repertoires in cytomegalovirus infection. Study summary: Researchers turned to recently identified HLA-C-restricted CMV epitopes as well as well-studied HLA-B-restricted ones.

With 1 base clipped from V and 6 bases from J, the junction kept 7 bases outside the gene matches. The CDR3 is made up of 18 amino acids. Germline V gene lookup returns CDR1 SEHNR and CDR2 FQNEAQ (reference sequence). TCRdb redid the calling of the reads with MiXCR, one entry per CDR3 protein. The sample lists some 920,000 distinct CDR3 sequences, roughly 30% occurring once. Study-level points and caveats: Accumulated public TCR beta family frequency recognized individuals carrying CMV together with the relevant HLA. It was HLA-C-restricted CMV-specific TCR beta clonotypes that dominated the response ex vivo.

This clonotype has a count of ten or more. Its cognate antigen is unknown. This chain joins TRBV7-9 and TRBJ2-1; 15 bases fit TRBD2. The sample in question was cultured CD8+ T cells from PBMCs, obtained from culture after CMV antigen stimulation. This TCR was sampled from a human donor in good health (CMV status not recorded). Some clones in this sample may be carry-over from other donors' samples. The DNA for the CDR3 is TGTGCCAGCAGCTTAGAGTGGACTAGCGGGGGGGGAATCAATGAGCAGTTCTTC. Translating it yields CASSLEWTSGGGINEQFF. The entire variable domain, with the rest obtained from reference TRBV7-9 and TRBJ2-1, is as follows: DTGVSQNPRHKITKRGQNVTFRCDPISEHNRLYWYRQTLGQGPEFLTYFQNEAQLEKSRLLSDRFSAERPKGSFSTLEIQRTEQGDSAMYLCASSLEWTSGGGINEQFFGPGTRLTVL.